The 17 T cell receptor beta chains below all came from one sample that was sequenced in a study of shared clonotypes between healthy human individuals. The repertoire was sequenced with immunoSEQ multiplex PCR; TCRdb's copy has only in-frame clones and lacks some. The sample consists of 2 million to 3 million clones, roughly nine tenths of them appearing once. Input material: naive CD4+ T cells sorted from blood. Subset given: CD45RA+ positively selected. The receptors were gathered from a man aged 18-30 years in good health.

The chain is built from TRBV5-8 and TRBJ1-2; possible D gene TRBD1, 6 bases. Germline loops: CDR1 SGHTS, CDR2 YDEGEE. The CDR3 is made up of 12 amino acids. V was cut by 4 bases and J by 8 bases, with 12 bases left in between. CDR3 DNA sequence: TGTGCCAGCAGCCCCGGACAGCGAGGCTACACCTTC. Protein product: CASSPGQRGYTF.

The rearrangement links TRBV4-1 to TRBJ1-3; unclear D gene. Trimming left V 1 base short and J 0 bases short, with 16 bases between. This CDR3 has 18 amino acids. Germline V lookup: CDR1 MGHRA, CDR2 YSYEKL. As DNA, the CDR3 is TGCGCCAGCAGCCAAGGTATGATGCGACGCGGCTCTGGAAACACCATATATTTT. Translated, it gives CASSQGMMRRGSGNTIYF.

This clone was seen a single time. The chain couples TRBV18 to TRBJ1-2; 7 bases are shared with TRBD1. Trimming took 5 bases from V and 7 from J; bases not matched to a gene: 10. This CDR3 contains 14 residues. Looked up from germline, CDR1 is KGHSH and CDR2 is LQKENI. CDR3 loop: CASSKTGPSFGYTF. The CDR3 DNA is TGTGCCAGCTCAAAGACAGGGCCGTCTTTTGGCTACACCTTC.

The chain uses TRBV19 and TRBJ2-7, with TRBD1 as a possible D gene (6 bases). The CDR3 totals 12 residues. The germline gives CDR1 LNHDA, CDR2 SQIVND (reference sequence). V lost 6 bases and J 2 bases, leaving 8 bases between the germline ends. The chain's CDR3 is CASSQGPYEQYF. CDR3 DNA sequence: TGTGCCAGTAGCCAGGGGCCCTACGAGCAGTACTTC.

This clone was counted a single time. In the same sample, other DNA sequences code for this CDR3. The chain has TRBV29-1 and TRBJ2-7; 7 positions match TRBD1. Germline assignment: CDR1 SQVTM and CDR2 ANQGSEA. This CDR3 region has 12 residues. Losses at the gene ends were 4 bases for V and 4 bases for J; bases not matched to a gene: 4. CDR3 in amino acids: CSVGSGGYEQYF. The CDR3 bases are TGCAGCGTTGGGTCAGGGGGATACGAGCAGTACTTC.

The CDR3 sequence: CASSMWGQNNEQFF. DNA of the CDR3: TGTGCCAGTAGTATGTGGGGACAGAACAATGAGCAGTTCTTC. The V gene is TRBV19, the J gene TRBJ2-1, with 7 bases aligning to TRBD1. This CDR3 has 14 amino acids. Trimming removed 3 bases from V and 5 bases from J; junction bases left unmatched: 4. Looked up from germline, CDR1 is LNHDA and CDR2 is SQIVND (reference sequence).

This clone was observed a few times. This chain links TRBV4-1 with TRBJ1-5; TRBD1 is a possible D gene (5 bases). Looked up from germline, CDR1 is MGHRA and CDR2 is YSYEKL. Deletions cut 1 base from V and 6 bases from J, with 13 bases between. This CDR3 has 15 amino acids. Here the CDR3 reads CASSQVQGTFQPQHF. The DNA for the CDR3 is TGCGCCAGCAGCCAAGTGCAGGGTACGTTTCAGCCCCAGCATTTT.

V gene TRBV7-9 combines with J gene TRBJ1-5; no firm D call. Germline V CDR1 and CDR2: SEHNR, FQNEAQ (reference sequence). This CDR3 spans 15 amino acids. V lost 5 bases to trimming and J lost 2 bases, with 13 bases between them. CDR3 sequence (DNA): TGTGCCAGCAGCCCAGGAGACGGAGGCAATCAGCCCCAGCATTTT. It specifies CASSPGDGGNQPQHF.

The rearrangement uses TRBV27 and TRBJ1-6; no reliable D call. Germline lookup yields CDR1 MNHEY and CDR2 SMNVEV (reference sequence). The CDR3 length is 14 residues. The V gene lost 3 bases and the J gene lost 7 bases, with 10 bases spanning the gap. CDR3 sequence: CASSFLSANSPLHF. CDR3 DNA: TGTGCCAGCAGTTTTTTATCGGCCAATTCACCCCTCCACTTT.

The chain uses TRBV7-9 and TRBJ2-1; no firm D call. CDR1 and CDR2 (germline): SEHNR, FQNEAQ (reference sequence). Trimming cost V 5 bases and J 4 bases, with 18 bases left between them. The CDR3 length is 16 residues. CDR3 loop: CASSPGDSGLYNEQFF. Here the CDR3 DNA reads TGTGCCAGCAGCCCAGGAGACTCGGGTTTGTACAATGAGCAGTTCTTC.

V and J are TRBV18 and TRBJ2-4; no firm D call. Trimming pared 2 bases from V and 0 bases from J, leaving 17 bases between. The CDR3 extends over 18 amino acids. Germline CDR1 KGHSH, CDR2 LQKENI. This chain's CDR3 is CASSPNNSPTLAKNIQYF. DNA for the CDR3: TGTGCCAGCTCACCAAACAACAGCCCGACCCTAGCCAAAAACATTCAGTACTTC.

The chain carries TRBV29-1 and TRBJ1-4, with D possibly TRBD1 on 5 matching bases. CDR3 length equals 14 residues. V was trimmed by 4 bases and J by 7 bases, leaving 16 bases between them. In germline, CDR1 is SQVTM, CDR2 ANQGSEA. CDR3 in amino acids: CSVGTGTVGEKLFF. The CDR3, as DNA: TGCAGCGTTGGGACCGGGACGGTGGGTGAAAAACTGTTTTTT.

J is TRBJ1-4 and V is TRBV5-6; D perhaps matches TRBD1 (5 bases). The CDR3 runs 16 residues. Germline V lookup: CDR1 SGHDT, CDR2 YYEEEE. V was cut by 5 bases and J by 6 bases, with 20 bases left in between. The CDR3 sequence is CASSTGLWQGHEKLFF. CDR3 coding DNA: TGTGCCAGCAGTACGGGACTTTGGCAGGGCCATGAAAAACTGTTTTTT.

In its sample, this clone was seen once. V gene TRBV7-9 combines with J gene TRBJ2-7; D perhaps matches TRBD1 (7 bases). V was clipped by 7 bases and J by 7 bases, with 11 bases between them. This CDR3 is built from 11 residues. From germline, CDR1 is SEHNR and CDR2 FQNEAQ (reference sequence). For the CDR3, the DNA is TGTGCCAGCACCTCAGGGGGGGAGCAGTACTTC. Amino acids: CASTSGGEQYF.

CDR3 in DNA: TGTGCCAGCAGCCTCGGGACAGAAGGAAACACCATATATTTT. It codes for CASSLGTEGNTIYF. The chain is built from TRBV7-9 and TRBJ1-3, with 7 bases identical to TRBD1. Losses at the gene ends were 5 bases for V and 4 bases for J; bases not matched to a gene: 5. This CDR3 comprises 14 residues. The germline V gene encodes CDR1 SEHNR and CDR2 FQNEAQ (reference sequence).

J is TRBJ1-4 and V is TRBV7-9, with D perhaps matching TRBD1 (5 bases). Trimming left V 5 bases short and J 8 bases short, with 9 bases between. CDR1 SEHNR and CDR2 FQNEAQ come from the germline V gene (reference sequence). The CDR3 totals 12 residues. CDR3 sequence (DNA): TGTGCCAGCAGCCGCAGGGAGGAAAAACTGTTTTTT. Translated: CASSRREEKLFF.

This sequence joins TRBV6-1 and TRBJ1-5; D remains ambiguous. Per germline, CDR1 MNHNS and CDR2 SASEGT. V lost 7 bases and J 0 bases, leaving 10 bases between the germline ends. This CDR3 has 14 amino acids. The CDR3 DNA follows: TGTGCCAGCACGGGAGAATATAGCAATCAGCCCCAGCATTTT. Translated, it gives CASTGEYSNQPQHF.